This T cell receptor (beta chain) came from a study of T cells and copy number aberrations in small-cell lung cancer. Only in-frame clones appear in the TCRdb table, and some are missing; sequencing was by immunoSEQ multiplex PCR. This table has 2,500 to 3,500 clones, about nine tenths appearing once. The sequence was collected from a man aged 45-60 years with small cell lung cancer. The sample taken for sequencing was normal tissue next to the tumor.

CDR3 DNA: TGCAGCGTTGTGTCAGGGATTTCCTACGAGCAGTACTTC. Translation: CSVVSGISYEQYF. The rearrangement uses TRBV29-1 and TRBJ2-7; tentative D call: TRBD1 (5 bases). The CDR3 loop spans 13 amino acids. V lost 4 bases and J lost 1, with 11 bases in between. The germline gives CDR1 SQVTM, CDR2 ANQGSEA.